Below, 32 T cell receptor beta chains from the same sample are listed, as sequenced in a study of CXCR3-negative and CXCR3-positive naive CD8 T cells. Antigen specificity for these receptors is unknown. General study results and limits: Naive cells with CXCR3 showed TRB CDR3s that were more hydrophobic than those in CXCR3-negative naive cells.

5' RACE with UMI labels generated the TRB cDNA libraries. For each CDR3 protein, TCRdb gives one entry from its re-call of the 5' RACE reads, without DNA. The table gives roughly 65,000 distinct CDR3 sequences; the top ten clones make up 0.55% to 0.75% of it. Sequencing input: naive CXCR3+ CD8+ T cells from blood. As to subset: CD45RO-CCR7+CD27+CD95- naive CD8+ T cells expressing CXCR3 (TNR3+). Receptor source: a human donor in good health. Some clones in this sample may be carry-over from other donors' samples.

This sequence joins TRBV7-9 and TRBJ2-7; TCRdb's assignment of TRBD2 cannot be checked, as there is no DNA. CDR1 SEHNR and CDR2 FQNEAQ come from the germline V gene (reference sequence). The CDR3 consists of 15 residues. The CDR3 sequence is CASSQTSGFTYEQYF.

The chain is built from TRBV6-5 and TRBJ2-1; TCRdb gives TRBD2 as the D gene, but with no DNA this cannot be confirmed. The CDR3 has 20 amino acids. CDR1 is MNHEY and CDR2 is SVGAGI in the germline V gene. CDR3 loop: CASSYSIPSGGAGLYNEQFF.

The chain joins TRBV4-1 to TRBJ2-5; TCRdb designates TRBD2, a call that cannot be tested without DNA. There are 18 residues in the CDR3. CDR1 and CDR2 (germline): MGHRA, YSYEKL. The CDR3 spells CASSQRTYVREPQETQYF.

The chain combines TRBV15 with TRBJ2-2. Germline V lookup: CDR1 LNHNV, CDR2 YYDKDF (reference sequence). The CDR3 length is 15 residues. CDR3 sequence: CAILRQSLVPGELFF. Full variable domain (outside the CDR3, taken from reference TRBV15 and TRBJ2-2): DAMVIQNPRYQVTQFGKPVTLSCSQTLNHNVMYWYQQKSSQAPKLLFHYYDKDFNNEADTPDNFQSRRPNTSFCFLDIRSPGLGDTAMYLCAILRQSLVPGELFFGEGSRLTVL.

The rearrangement links TRBV4-3 to TRBJ1-2. This CDR3 has 14 amino acids. CDR1 and CDR2 from the germline V gene are LGHNA and YSLEER. This chain's CDR3 is CASSLTRAGYGYTF.

This chain joins TRBV13 and TRBJ2-1. The CDR3 runs 15 residues. The V gene's germline CDR1 is PRHDT and CDR2 FYEKMQ (reference sequence). The chain's CDR3 is CASSSTDRIGNEQFF.

V usage is TRBV21-1 and J usage is TRBJ2-1; absent DNA, TCRdb's TRBD1 call cannot be checked. TRBV21-1 counts as a pseudogene. This CDR3 has 11 amino acids. This chain's CDR3 is CASRQGWWQFF.

The chain recombines TRBV4-3 with TRBJ2-1; TCRdb's assignment of TRBD1 cannot be checked, as there is no DNA. The CDR3 length is 16 residues. The germline V gene encodes CDR1 LGHNA and CDR2 YSLEER. CDR3 residues: CASSQYEGDLYNEQFF.

The chain has TRBV28 and TRBJ1-5; the TCRdb call, TRBD1, lacks DNA for checking. In germline, CDR1 is MDHEN, CDR2 SYDVKM. The CDR3 extends over 15 amino acids. Here the CDR3 reads CASTPGGQGNQPQHF.

The genes are TRBV12-3 or TRBV12-4 and TRBJ2-7; with no DNA, the TCRdb D assignment of TRBD1 cannot be verified. The CDR3 length is 16 residues. CDR3 amino acids: CASSLSFSGQSDEQYF.

CDR3 sequence: CASSPEYSSYNEQFF. The chain joins TRBV27 to TRBJ2-1. The CDR3 length is 15 residues. From germline, CDR1 is MNHEY and CDR2 SMNVEV (reference sequence).

The V gene is TRBV10-3, the J gene TRBJ2-5. This CDR3 contains 15 residues. Germline V gene lookup returns CDR1 ENHRY and CDR2 SYGVKD. This CDR3 is CAISESRAYQETQYF.

CDR3 residues: CASSLEGADEKLFF. J is TRBJ1-4 and V is TRBV5-5; TCRdb lists TRBD1, though no DNA is available to test this call. CDR3 length equals 14 residues. Germline V gene sequence: CDR1 SGHKS, CDR2 YYEKEE (reference sequence).

The rearrangement links TRBV20-1 to TRBJ2-7; TCRdb returns TRBD1, unconfirmable since there is no DNA. CDR1 and CDR2 (germline): DFQATT, SNEGSKA (reference sequence). The CDR3 has 14 residues. The CDR3 loop reads CSGEPSAAFHEQYF.

This chain uses TRBV9 with TRBJ2-7; TCRdb gives TRBD1 as the D gene, but with no DNA this cannot be confirmed. Looked up from germline, CDR1 is SGDLS and CDR2 is YYNGEE. The CDR3 is 16 amino acids. The CDR3 loop is CASSATGTGGPYEQYF.

The V gene is TRBV20-1, the J gene TRBJ1-1; the TCRdb D gene call, TRBD1, has no DNA to confirm it. CDR3 length: 13 residues. Germline CDR1 and CDR2: DFQATT and SNEGSKA (reference sequence). The CDR3 spells CSARPPGNTEAFF.

V usage is TRBV5-1 and J usage is TRBJ2-1; as DNA is missing, the TRBD1 call by TCRdb cannot be tested. The CDR3 has 15 residues. The germline gives CDR1 SGHRS, CDR2 YFSETQ. The chain's CDR3 is CASSLMGTGVYEQFF.

The chain uses TRBV7-2 and TRBJ2-7; no DNA is available, so the TRBD2 call from TCRdb remains unchecked. The germline V gene has CDR1 SGHTA and CDR2 FQGNSA. The CDR3 contains 16 residues. CDR3 sequence reads: CASSLSTLDYSYEQYF.

The CDR3 reads CASISPDSTQYF. The chain couples TRBV10-3 to TRBJ2-3; the D gene TCRdb calls, TRBD1, cannot be checked with no DNA. The CDR3 spans 12 residues. CDR1 is ENHRY, CDR2 SYGVKD, per germline.

The rearrangement uses TRBV5-5 and TRBJ2-1. Germline V gene data show CDR1 as SGHKS and CDR2 as YYEKEE (reference sequence). The CDR3 spans 11 residues. CDR3 protein: CASFSYNEQFF.

The chain links TRBV7-2 to TRBJ1-1. Germline CDR1 SGHTA, CDR2 FQGNSA. CDR3 length: 14 residues. CDR3 in amino acids: CASTPSPGDTEAFF. Combining the CDR3 with reference TRBV7-2 and TRBJ1-1 gives the whole variable domain GAGVSQSPSNKVTEKGKDVELRCDPISGHTALYWYRQSLGQGLEFLIYFQGNSAPDKSGLPSDRFSAERTGGSVSTLTIQRTQQEDSAVYLCASTPSPGDTEAFFGQGTRLTVV.

The chain employs TRBV20-1 and TRBJ2-3; checking the TCRdb D call of TRBD2 is not possible without DNA. The V gene's germline CDR1 is DFQATT and CDR2 SNEGSKA (reference sequence). The CDR3 is made up of 15 amino acids. CDR3: CSAWLLAGDTDTQYF.

This chain connects TRBV5-1 to TRBJ2-5; TCRdb's D gene call, TRBD1, goes unchecked for lack of DNA. CDR3 length: 15 residues. Germline V gives CDR1 SGHRS, CDR2 YFSETQ. CDR3 residues: CASSLGQGGQETQYF.

J is TRBJ2-7 and V is TRBV29-1; TCRdb's D call of TRBD1 is untestable without DNA. In germline, CDR1 is SQVTM, CDR2 ANQGSEA. This CDR3 comprises 14 residues. CDR3 sequence reads: CSVEGDSASYEQYF.

The chain uses TRBV4-3 and TRBJ1-2. The CDR3 loop spans 17 amino acids. Germline values: CDR1 LGHNA, CDR2 YSLEER. The CDR3 reads CASSHDRTATSSYGYTF.

V is TRBV6-2 or TRBV6-3 and J is TRBJ2-3. The CDR3 is 12 residues long. In germline, CDR1 is MNHEY, CDR2 SVGEGT. The CDR3 here is CASSYPTDTQYF.

CDR3: CASSPEGENYNEQFF. The chain carries TRBV4-3 and TRBJ2-1; the TCRdb D gene call, TRBD1, has no DNA to confirm it. This CDR3 contains 15 residues. Looked up from germline, CDR1 is LGHNA and CDR2 is YSLEER.

This rearrangement joins TRBV5-5 to TRBJ2-4; TCRdb picks TRBD1, but there is no DNA to check that call. The CDR3 totals 14 residues. The germline V gene encodes CDR1 SGHKS and CDR2 YYEKEE (reference sequence). The CDR3 sequence is CASSLGTGAGIQYF.

V and J are TRBV5-5 and TRBJ2-7; as DNA is missing, the TRBD1 call by TCRdb cannot be tested. The germline V gene has CDR1 SGHKS and CDR2 YYEKEE (reference sequence). This CDR3 region has 15 residues. CDR3 in amino acids: CASSTGTVLQYEQYF. Full variable domain (remainder filled in from reference TRBV5-5 and TRBJ2-7): DAGVTQSPTHLIKTRGQQVTLRCSPISGHKSVSWYQQVLGQGPQFIFQYYEKEERGRGNFPDRFSARQFPNYSSELNVNALLLGDSALYLCASSTGTVLQYEQYFGPGTRLTVT.

The chain couples TRBV11-2 to TRBJ2-2; the TCRdb call, TRBD1, lacks DNA for checking. This CDR3 region has 16 residues. Germline values: CDR1 SGHAT, CDR2 FQNNGV. The CDR3 here is CASSLPRDTLTGELFF.

The chain uses TRBV11-2 and TRBJ2-7; TCRdb returns TRBD2, unconfirmable since there is no DNA. CDR3 length equals 18 residues. The V gene's germline CDR1 is SGHAT and CDR2 FQNNGV. CDR3 residues: CASSQEFSGTRVSYEQYF.

The rearrangement joins TRBV5-5 to TRBJ1-5; the D gene TCRdb calls, TRBD1, cannot be checked with no DNA. CDR1 is SGHKS, CDR2 YYEKEE, per germline (reference sequence). This CDR3 has 15 amino acids. CDR3 sequence: CASSLEGSGNQPQHF.